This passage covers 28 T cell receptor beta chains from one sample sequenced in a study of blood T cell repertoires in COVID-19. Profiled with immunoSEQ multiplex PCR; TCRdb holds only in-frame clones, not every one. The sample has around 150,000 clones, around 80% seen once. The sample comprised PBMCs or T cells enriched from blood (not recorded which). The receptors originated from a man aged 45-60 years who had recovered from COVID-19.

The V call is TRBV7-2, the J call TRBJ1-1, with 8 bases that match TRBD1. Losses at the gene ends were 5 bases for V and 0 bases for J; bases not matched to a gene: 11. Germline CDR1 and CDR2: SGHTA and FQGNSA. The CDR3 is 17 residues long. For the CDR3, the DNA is TGTGCCAGCAGCGTACTCCAGGGGGCCTTAATGAACACTGAAGCTTTCTTT. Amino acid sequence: CASSVLQGALMNTEAFF.

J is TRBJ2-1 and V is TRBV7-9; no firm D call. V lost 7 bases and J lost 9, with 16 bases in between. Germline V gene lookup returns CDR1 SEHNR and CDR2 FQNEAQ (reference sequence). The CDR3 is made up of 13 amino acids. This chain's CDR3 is CASTSGFEAEQFF. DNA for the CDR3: TGTGCCAGCACCTCCGGTTTCGAGGCTGAGCAGTTCTTC.

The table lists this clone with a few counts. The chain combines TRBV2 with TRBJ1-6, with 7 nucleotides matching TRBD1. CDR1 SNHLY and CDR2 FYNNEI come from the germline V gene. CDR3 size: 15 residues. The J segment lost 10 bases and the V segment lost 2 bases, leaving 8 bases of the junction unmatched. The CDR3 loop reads CASSERGQGRSPLHF. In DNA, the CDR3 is TGTGCCAGCAGTGAAAGGGGGCAGGGGAGGTCACCCCTCCACTTT.

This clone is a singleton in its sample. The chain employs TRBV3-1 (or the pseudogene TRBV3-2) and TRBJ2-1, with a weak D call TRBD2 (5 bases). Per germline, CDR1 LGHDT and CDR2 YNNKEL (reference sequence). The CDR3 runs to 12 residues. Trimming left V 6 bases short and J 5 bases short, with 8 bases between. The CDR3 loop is CASSRTDNEQFF. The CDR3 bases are TGTGCCAGCAGTCGGACTGACAATGAGCAGTTCTTC.

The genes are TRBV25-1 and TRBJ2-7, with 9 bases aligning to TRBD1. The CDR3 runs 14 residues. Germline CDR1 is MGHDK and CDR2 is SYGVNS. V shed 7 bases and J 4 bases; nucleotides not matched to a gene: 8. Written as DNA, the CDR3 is TGTGCCAGCATCCCGGGACAGGGCAGTTACGAGCAGTACTTC. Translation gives CASIPGQGSYEQYF.

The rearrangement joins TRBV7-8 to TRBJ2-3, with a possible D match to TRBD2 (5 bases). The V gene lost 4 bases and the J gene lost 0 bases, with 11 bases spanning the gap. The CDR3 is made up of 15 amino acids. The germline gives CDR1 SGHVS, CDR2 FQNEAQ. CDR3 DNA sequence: TGTGCCAGCAGCTATGGGAGTTTTAGCACAGATACGCAGTATTTT. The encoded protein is CASSYGSFSTDTQYF.

CDR3 DNA sequence: TGTGCCAGCAGATCCGACAGGGCGTCCAATTCACCCCTCCACTTT. Protein sequence: CASRSDRASNSPLHF. V is TRBV11-2 and J is TRBJ1-6; 7 bases agree with TRBD1. The CDR3 totals 15 residues. V trimming: 6 bases; J trimming: 7 bases; junction bases outside the gene matches: 9. Germline lookup yields CDR1 SGHAT and CDR2 FQNNGV.

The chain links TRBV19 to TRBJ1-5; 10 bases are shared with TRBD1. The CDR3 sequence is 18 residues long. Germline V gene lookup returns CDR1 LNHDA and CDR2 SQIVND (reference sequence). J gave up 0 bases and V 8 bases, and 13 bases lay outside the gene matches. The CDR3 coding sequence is TGTGCCAGTGCCGCGTTGGGGACAGGGGTTAATAGCAATCAGCCCCAGCATTTT. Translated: CASAALGTGVNSNQPQHF.

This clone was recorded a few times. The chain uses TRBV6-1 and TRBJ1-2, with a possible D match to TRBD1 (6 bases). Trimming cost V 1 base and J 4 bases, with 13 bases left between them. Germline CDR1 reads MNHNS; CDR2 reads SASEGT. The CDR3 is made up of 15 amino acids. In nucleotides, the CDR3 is TGTGCCAGCAGTGAAGGTTACAGGGCCGGCTATGGCTACACCTTC. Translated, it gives CASSEGYRAGYGYTF.

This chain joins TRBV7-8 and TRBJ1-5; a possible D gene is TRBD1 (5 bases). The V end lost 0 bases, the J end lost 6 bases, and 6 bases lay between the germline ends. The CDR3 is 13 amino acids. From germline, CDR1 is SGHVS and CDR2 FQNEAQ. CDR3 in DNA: TGTGCCAGCAGCTTAGCAGGGGCTCAGCCCCAGCATTTT. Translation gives CASSLAGAQPQHF.

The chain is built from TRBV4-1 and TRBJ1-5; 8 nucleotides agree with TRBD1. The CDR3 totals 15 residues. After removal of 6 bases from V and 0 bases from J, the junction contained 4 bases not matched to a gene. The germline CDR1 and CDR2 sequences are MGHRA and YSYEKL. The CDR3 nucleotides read TGCGCCAGCAGGCCGACAGGGGTTAGCAATCAGCCCCAGCATTTT. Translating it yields CASRPTGVSNQPQHF.

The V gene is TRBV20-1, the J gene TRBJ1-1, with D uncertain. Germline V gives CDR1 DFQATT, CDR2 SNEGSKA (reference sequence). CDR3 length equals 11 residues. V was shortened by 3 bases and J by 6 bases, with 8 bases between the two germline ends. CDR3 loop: CSASRVSEAFF. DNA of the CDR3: TGCAGTGCTAGCCGGGTTTCTGAAGCTTTCTTT.

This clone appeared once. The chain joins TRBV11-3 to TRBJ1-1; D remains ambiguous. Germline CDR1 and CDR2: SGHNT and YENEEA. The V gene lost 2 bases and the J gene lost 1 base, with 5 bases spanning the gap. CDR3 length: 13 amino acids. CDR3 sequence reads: CASSLSQNTEAFF. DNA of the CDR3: TGTGCCAGCAGCTTAAGCCAGAACACTGAAGCTTTCTTT.

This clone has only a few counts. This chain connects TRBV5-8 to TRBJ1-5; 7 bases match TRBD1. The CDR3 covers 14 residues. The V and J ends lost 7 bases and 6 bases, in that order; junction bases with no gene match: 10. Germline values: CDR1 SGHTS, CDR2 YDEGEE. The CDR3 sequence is CASPETGTVQPQHF. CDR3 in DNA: TGTGCCAGCCCAGAGACAGGGACGGTTCAGCCCCAGCATTTT.

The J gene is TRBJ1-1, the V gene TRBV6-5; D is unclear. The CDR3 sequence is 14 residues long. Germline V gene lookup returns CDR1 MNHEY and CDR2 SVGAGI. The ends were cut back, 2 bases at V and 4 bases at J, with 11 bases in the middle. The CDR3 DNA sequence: TGTGCCAGCAGTTACCGAGAGGGTGTCACTGAAGCTTTCTTT. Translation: CASSYREGVTEAFF.

CDR3 in DNA: TGTGCCATCGGTCAGCGTGGAGCGGGGGGATTTCGGGGCACCGGGGAGCTGTTTTTT. It yields the protein CAIGQRGAGGFRGTGELFF. This rearrangement joins TRBV27 to TRBJ2-2, with 9 bases that match TRBD2. V lost 10 bases to trimming and J lost 4 bases; unmatched junction nucleotides: 22. The germline gives CDR1 MNHEY, CDR2 SMNVEV (reference sequence). The CDR3 has 19 residues.

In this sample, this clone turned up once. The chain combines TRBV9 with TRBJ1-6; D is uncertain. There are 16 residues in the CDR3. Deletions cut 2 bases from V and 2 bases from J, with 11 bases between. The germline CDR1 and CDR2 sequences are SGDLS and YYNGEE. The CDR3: CASSVHRDPYNSPLHF. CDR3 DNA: TGTGCCAGCAGCGTTCACCGGGATCCCTATAATTCACCCCTCCACTTT.

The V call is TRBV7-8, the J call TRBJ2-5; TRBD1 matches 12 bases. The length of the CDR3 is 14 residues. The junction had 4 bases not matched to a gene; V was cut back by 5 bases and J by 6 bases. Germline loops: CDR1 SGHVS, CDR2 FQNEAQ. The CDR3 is CASSQGQGAKTQYF. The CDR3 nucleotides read TGTGCCAGCAGCCAGGGACAGGGGGCTAAGACCCAGTACTTC.

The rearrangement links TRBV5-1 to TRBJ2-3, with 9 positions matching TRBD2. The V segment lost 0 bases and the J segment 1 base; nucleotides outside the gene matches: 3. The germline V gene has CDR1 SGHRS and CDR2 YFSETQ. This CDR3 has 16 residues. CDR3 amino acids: CASSLDAGGRTDTQYF. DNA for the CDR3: TGCGCCAGCAGCTTGGACGCGGGGGGGCGCACAGATACGCAGTATTTT.

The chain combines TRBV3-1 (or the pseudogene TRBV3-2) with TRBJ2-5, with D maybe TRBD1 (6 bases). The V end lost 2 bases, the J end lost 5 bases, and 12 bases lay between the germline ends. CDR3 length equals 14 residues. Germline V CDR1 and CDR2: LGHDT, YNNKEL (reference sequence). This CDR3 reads CASSQSRGWETQYF. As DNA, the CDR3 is TGTGCCAGCAGCCAATCCAGGGGTTGGGAGACCCAGTACTTC.

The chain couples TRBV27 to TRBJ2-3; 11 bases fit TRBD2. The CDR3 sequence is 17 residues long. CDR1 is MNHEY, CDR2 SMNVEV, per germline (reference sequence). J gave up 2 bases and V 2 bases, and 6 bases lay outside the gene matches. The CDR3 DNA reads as TGTGCCAGCAGTTTACTACTAGCGGGGGAAACCACAGATACGCAGTATTTT. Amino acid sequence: CASSLLLAGETTDTQYF.

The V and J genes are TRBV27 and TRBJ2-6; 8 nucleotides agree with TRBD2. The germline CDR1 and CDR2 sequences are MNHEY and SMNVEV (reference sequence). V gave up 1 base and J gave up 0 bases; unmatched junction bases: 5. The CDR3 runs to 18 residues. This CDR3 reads CASSLFPRGASGANVLTF. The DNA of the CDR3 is TGTGCCAGCAGTTTATTCCCGCGGGGGGCCTCTGGGGCCAACGTCCTGACTTTC. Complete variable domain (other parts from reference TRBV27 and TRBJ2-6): EAQVTQNPRYLITVTGKKLTVTCSQNMNHEYMSWYRQDPGLGLRQIYYSMNVEVTDKGDVPEGYKVSRKEKRNFPLILESPSPNQTSLYFCASSLFPRGASGANVLTFGAGSRLTVL.

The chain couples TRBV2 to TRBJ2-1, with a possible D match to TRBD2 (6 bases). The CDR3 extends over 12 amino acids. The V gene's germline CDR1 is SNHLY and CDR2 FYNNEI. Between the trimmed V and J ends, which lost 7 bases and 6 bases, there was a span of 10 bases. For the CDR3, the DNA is TGTGCCAGCAAGGCTAGCGCCAATGAGCAGTTCTTC. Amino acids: CASKASANEQFF. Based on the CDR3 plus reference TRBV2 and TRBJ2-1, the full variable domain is EPEVTQTPSHQVTQMGQEVILRCVPISNHLYFYWYRQILGQKVEFLVSFYNNEISEKSEIFDDQFSVERPDGSNFTLKIRSTKLEDSAMYFCASKASANEQFFGPGTRLTVL.

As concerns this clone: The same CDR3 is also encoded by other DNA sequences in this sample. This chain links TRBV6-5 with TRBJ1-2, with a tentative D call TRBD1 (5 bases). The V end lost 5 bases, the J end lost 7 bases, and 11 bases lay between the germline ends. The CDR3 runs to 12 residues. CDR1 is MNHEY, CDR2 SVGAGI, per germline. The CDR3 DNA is TGTGCCAGCAGTCGTCAGGGAACTGGCTACACCTTC. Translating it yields CASSRQGTGYTF.

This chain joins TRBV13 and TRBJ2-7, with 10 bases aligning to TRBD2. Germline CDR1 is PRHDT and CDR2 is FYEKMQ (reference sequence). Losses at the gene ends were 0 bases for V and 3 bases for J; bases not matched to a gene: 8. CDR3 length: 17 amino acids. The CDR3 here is CASSLGLASGGNYEQYF. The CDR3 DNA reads TGTGCCAGCAGCTTAGGCCTCGCTAGCGGGGGAAACTACGAGCAGTACTTC. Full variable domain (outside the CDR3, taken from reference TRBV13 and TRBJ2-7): AAGVIQSPRHLIKEKRETATLKCYPIPRHDTVYWYQQGPGQDPQFLISFYEKMQSDKGSIPDRFSAQQFSDYHSELNMSSLELGDSALYFCASSLGLASGGNYEQYFGPGTRLTVT.

CDR3 DNA sequence: TGTGCCAGCATAGGAGGGATAGTCGACACTGAAGCTTTCTTT. Its protein product is CASIGGIVDTEAFF. V is TRBV6-5 and J is TRBJ1-1; D remains ambiguous. V was clipped by 7 bases and J by 3 bases, with 15 bases between them. CDR1 MNHEY and CDR2 SVGAGI come from the germline V gene. CDR3 length: 14 residues.

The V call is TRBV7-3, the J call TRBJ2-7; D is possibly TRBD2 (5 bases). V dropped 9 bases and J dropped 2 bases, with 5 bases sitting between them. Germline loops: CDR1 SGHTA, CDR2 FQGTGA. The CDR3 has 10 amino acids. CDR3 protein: CARGAYEQYF. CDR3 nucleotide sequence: TGTGCCAGGGGAGCCTACGAGCAGTACTTC.

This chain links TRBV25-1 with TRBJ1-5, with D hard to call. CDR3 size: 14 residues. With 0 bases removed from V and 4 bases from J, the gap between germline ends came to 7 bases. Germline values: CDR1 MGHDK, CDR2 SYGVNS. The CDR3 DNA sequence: TGTGCCAGCAGTGAATATCAGGTGAATCAGCCCCAGCATTTT. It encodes CASSEYQVNQPQHF.